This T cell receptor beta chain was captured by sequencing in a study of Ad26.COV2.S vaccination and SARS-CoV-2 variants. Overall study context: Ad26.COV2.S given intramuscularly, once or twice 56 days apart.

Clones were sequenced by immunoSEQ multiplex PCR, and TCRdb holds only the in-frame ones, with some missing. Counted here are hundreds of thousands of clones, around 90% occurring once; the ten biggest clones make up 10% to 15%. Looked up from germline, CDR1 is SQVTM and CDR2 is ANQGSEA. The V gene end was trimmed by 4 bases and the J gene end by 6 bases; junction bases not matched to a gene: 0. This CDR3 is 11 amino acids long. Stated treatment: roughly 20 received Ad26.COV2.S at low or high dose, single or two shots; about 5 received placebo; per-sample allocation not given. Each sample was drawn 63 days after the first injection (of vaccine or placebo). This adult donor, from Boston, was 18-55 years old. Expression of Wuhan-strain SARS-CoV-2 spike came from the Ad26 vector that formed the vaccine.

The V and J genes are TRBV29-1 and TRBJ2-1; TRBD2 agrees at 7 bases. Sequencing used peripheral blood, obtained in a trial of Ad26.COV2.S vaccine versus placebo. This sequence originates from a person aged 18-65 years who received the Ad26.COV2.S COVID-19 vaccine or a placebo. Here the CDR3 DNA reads TGCAGCGTTGCTAGCGGCAATGAGCAGTTCTTC. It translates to CSVASGNEQFF.